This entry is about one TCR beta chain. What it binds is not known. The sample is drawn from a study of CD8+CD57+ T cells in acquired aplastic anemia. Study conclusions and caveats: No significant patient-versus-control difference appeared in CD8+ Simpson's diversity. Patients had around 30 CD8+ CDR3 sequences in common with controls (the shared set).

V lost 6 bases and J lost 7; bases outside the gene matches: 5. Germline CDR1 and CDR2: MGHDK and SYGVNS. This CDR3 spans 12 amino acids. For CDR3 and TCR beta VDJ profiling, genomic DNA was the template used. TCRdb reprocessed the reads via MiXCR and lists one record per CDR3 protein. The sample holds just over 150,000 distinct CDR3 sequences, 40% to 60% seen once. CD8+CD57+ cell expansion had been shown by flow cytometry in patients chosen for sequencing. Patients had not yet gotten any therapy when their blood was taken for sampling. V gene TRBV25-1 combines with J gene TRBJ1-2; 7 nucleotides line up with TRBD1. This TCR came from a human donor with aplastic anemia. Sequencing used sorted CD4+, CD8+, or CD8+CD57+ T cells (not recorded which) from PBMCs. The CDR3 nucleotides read TGTGCCAGCAGAGACAGGGTTGTTGGCTACACCTTC. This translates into CASRDRVVGYTF.